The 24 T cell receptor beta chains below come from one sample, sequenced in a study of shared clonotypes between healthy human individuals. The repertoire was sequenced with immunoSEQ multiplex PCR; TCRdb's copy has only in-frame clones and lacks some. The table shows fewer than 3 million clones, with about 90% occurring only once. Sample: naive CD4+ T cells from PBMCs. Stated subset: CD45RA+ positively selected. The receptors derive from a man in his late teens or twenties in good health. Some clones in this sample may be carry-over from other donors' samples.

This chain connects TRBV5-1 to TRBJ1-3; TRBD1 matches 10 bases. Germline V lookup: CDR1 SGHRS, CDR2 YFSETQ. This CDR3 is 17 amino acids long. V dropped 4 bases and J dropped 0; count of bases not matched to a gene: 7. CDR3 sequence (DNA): TGCGCCAGCAGCCCGACAGGGGGCACGACCTCTGGAAACACCATATATTTT. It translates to CASSPTGGTTSGNTIYF.

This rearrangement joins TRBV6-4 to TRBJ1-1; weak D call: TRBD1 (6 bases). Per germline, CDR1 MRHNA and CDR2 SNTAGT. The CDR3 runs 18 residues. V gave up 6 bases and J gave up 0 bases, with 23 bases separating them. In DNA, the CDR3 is TGTGCCAGCAGCCCCGGACAGAAGGACCCTGCCATGAACACTGAAGCTTTCTTT. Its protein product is CASSPGQKDPAMNTEAFF.

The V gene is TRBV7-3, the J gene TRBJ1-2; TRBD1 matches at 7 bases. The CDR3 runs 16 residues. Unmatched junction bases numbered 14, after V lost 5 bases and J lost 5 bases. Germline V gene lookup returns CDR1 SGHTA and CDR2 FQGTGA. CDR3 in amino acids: CASSPGGSAYPYGYTF. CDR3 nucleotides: TGTGCCAGCAGCCCAGGGGGTTCAGCTTATCCGTATGGCTACACCTTC.

CDR3 sequence (DNA): TGTGCCAGCAGCTTTAGTGACAGGGCACTTTTCTACGAGCAGTACTTC. Residues: CASSFSDRALFYEQYF. The chain is built from TRBV11-2 and TRBJ2-7; 7 nucleotides agree with TRBD1. Unmatched junction bases numbered 11, after V lost 3 bases and J lost 3 bases. From germline, CDR1 is SGHAT and CDR2 FQNNGV. This CDR3 spans 16 amino acids. The full variable domain, with the rest looked up from reference TRBV11-2 and TRBJ2-7, is EAGVAQSPRYKIIEKRQSVAFWCNPISGHATLYWYQQILGQGPKLLIQFQNNGVVDDSQLPKDRFSAERLKGVDSTLKIQPAKLEDSAVYLCASSFSDRALFYEQYFGPGTRLTVT.

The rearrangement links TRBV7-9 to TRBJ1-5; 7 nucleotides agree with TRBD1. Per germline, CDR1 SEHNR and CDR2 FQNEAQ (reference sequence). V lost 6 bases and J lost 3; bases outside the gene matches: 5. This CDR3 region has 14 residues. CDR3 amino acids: CASSPTGNNQPQHF. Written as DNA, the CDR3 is TGTGCCAGCAGTCCGACAGGGAACAATCAGCCCCAGCATTTT.

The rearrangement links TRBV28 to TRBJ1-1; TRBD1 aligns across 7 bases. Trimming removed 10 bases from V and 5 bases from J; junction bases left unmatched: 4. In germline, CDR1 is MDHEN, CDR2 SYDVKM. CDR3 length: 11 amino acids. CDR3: CATSRGTEAFF. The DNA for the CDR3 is TGTGCCACATCCAGGGGGACTGAAGCTTTCTTT. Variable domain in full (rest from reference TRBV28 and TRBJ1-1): DVKVTQSSRYLVKRTGEKVFLECVQDMDHENMFWYRQDPGLGLRLIYFSYDVKMKEKGDIPEGYSVSREKKERFSLILESASTNQTSMYLCATSRGTEAFFGQGTRLTVV.

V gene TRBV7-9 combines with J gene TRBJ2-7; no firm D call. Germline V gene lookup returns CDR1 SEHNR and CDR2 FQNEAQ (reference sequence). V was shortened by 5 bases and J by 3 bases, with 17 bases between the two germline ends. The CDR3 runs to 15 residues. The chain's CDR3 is CASSLTRTRIYEQYF. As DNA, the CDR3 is TGTGCCAGCAGCCTGACAAGGACCCGTATCTACGAGCAGTACTTC.

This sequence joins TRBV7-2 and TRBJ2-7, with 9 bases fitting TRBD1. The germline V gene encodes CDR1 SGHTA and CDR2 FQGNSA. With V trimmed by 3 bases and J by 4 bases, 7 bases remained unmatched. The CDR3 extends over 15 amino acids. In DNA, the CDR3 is TGTGCCAGCAGCTTGGGACAGGGCGGAATTTACGAGCAGTACTTC. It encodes CASSLGQGGIYEQYF. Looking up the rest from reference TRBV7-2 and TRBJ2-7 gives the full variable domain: GAGVSQSPSNKVTEKGKDVELRCDPISGHTALYWYRQSLGQGLEFLIYFQGNSAPDKSGLPSDRFSAERTGGSVSTLTIQRTQQEDSAVYLCASSLGQGGIYEQYFGPGTRLTVT.

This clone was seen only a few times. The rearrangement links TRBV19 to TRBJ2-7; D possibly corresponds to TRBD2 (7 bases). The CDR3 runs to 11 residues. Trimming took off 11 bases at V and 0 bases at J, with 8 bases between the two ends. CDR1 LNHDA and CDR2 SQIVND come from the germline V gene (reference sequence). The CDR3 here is CAAGASYEQYF. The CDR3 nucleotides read TGTGCCGCGGGGGCCTCCTACGAGCAGTACTTC.

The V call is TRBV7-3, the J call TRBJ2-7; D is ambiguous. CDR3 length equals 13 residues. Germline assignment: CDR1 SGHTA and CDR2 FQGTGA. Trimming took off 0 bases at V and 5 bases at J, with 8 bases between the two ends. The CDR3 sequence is CASSLTYSDEQYF. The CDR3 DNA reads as TGTGCCAGCAGCTTAACGTACTCTGACGAGCAGTACTTC.

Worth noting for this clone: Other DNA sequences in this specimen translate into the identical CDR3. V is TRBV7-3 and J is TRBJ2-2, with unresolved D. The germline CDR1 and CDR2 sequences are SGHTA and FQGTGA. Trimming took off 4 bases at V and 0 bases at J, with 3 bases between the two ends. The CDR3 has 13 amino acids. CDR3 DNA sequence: TGTGCCAGCAGCTCGCCGAACACCGGGGAGCTGTTTTTT. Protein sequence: CASSSPNTGELFF. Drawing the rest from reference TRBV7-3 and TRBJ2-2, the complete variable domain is GAGVSQTPSNKVTEKGKYVELRCDPISGHTALYWYRQSLGQGPEFLIYFQGTGAADDSGLPNDRFFAVRPEGSVSTLKIQRTERGDSAVYLCASSSPNTGELFFGEGSRLTVL.

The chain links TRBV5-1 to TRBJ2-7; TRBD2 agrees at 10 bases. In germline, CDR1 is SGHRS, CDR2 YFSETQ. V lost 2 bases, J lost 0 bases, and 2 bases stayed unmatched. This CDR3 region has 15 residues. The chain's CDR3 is CASSFSGRGSYEQYF. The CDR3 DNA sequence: TGCGCCAGCAGCTTCAGCGGGAGGGGCTCCTACGAGCAGTACTTC.

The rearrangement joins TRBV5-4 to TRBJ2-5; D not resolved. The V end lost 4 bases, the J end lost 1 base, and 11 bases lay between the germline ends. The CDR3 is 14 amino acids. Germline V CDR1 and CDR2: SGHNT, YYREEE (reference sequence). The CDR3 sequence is CASSGKGGQETQYF. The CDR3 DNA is TGTGCCAGCAGCGGCAAAGGCGGCCAAGAGACCCAGTACTTC.

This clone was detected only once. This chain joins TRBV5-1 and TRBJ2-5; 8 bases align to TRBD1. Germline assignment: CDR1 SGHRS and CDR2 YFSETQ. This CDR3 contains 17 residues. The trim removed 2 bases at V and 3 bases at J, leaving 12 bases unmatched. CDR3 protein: CASSFDRGRGFEETQYF. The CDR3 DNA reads TGCGCCAGCAGCTTTGACAGGGGAAGAGGATTTGAAGAGACCCAGTACTTC.

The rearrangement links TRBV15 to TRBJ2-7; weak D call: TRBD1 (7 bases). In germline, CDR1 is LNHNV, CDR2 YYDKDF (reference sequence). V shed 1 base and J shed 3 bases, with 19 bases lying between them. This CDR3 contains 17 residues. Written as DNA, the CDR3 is TGTGCCACCAGCAGAGGATTGGGCAGGGGGGACCACTACGAGCAGTACTTC. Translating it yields CATSRGLGRGDHYEQYF. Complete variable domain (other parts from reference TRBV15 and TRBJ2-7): DAMVIQNPRYQVTQFGKPVTLSCSQTLNHNVMYWYQQKSSQAPKLLFHYYDKDFNNEADTPDNFQSRRPNTSFCFLDIRSPGLGDTAMYLCATSRGLGRGDHYEQYFGPGTRLTVT.

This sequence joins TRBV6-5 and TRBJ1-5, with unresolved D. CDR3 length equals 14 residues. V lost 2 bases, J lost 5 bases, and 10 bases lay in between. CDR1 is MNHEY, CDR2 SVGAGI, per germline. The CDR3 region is CASSYLGRDQPQHF. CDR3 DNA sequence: TGTGCCAGCAGTTACCTGGGGAGAGATCAGCCCCAGCATTTT.

Here the CDR3 reads CASGDSFMNTEAFF. The DNA of the CDR3 is TGTGCCAGCGGTGACAGTTTCATGAACACTGAAGCTTTCTTT. This chain joins TRBV27 and TRBJ1-1; D is possibly TRBD1 (5 bases). From germline, CDR1 is MNHEY and CDR2 SMNVEV (reference sequence). The CDR3 is made up of 14 amino acids. V gave up 8 bases and J gave up 0 bases, with 13 bases separating them.

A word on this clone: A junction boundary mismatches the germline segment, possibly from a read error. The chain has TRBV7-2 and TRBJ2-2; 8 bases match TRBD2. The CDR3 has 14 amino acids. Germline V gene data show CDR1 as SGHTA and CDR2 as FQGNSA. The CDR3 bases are TGTGCCAGCAGCATAGCGGGAAGGGCCGGGGAGCTGTTTTTT. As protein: CASSIAGRAGELFF.

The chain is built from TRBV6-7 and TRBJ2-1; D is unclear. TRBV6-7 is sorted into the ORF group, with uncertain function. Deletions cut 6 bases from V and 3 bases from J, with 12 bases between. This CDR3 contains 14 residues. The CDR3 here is CASSRLACYNEQFF. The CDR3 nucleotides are TGTGCCAGCAGCCGCCTCGCCTGCTACAATGAGCAGTTCTTC.

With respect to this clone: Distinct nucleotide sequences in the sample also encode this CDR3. CDR3 DNA sequence: TGCGCCAGCAGCCAAGTGGGGGGCGAGACCCAGTACTTC. Amino acid sequence: CASSQVGGETQYF. This chain joins TRBV4-1 and TRBJ2-5, with D possibly called TRBD1 or TRBD2 (6 bases each). V shed 1 base and J shed 5 bases, with 8 bases lying between them. The CDR3 covers 13 residues. Germline assignment: CDR1 MGHRA and CDR2 YSYEKL.

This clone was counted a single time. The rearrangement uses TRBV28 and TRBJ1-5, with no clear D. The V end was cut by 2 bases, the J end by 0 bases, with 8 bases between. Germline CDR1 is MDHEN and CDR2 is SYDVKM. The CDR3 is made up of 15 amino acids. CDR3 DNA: TGTGCCAGCAGTTTAGGGGAAGTTAGCAATCAGCCCCAGCATTTT. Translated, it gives CASSLGEVSNQPQHF.

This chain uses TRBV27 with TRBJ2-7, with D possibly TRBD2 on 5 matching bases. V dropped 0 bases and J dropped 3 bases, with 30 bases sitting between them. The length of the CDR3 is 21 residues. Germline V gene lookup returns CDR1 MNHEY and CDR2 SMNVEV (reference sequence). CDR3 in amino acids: CASSLSSGFEGAGSTHYEQYF. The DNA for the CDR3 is TGTGCCAGCAGTTTATCATCGGGATTTGAGGGAGCCGGATCGACCCACTACGAGCAGTACTTC.

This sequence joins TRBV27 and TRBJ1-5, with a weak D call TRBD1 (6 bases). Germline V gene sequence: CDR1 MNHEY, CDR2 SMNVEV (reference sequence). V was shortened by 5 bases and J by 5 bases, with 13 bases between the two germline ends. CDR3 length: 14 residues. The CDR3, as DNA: TGTGCCAGCAGTCTCCGGACAGCCGATCAGCCCCAGCATTTT. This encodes CASSLRTADQPQHF.

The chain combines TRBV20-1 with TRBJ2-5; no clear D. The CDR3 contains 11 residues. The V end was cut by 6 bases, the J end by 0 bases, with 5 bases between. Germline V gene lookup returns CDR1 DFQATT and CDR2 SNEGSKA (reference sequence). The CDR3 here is CSATYQETQYF. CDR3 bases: TGCAGTGCCACGTACCAAGAGACCCAGTACTTC.